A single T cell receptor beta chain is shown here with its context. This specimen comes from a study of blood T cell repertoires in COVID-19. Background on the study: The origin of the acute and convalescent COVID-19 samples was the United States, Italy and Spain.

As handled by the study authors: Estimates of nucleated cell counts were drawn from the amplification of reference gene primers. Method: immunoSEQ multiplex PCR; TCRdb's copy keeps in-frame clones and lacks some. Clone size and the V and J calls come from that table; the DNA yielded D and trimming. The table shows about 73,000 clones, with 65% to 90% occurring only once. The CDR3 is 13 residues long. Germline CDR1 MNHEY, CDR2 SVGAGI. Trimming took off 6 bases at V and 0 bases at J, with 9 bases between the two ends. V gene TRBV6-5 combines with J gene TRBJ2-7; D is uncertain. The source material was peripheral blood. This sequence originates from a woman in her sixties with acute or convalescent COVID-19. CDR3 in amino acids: CASRSQSSYEQYF. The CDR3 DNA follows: TGTGCCAGCAGGTCACAGAGCTCCTACGAGCAGTACTTC.